Below, 17 T cell receptor beta chains from the same sample are listed, as sequenced in a study of human T cells and chemical hapten exposure. Specified time point: patch test 3, about 24 weeks after DPC sensitization. Treatment indicated: therapeutic diphenylcyclopropenone sensitization with weekly scalp DPC. TCRdb processed the RACE reads anew with MiXCR; each CDR3 protein has one entry. The sample contains 75,000 to 90,000 distinct CDR3 sequences, more than 10% of which appear only once. This sample comprised whole blood, obtained in connection with sensitization to the hapten diphenylcyclopropenone (DPC). These receptors were taken from a woman between 50 and 59 years old with alopecia areata. Some clones in this sample may be carry-over from other donors' samples.

This clonotype was counted ten times or more. This chain connects TRBV24-1 to TRBJ2-1, with D possibly matching TRBD2 (5 bases). Germline V lookup: CDR1 KGHDR, CDR2 SFDVKD. The CDR3 covers 16 residues. V dropped 4 bases and J dropped 8 bases, with 20 bases sitting between them. In DNA form, the CDR3 reads TGTGCCACCAGTGAGAGGGCCTCGGCTTTCGGAGATGAGCAGTTCTTC. As protein: CATSERASAFGDEQFF.

The table lists this clonotype with many counts. The chain links TRBV10-3 to TRBJ2-7, with 7 bases identical to TRBD2. CDR3 length: 13 amino acids. The germline gives CDR1 ENHRY, CDR2 SYGVKD. The V segment lost 8 bases and the J segment 5 bases; nucleotides outside the gene matches: 9. Here the CDR3 reads CAIGRGSKDEQYF. The CDR3 DNA sequence: TGTGCCATCGGGCGCGGGAGTAAGGACGAGCAGTACTTC.

This clonotype was observed at least ten times. The chain uses TRBV30 and TRBJ2-3, with 14 bases identical to TRBD2. CDR1 GTSNPN and CDR2 SVGIG come from the germline V gene (reference sequence). Trimming at V came to 1 base and at J to 0 bases, leaving 12 bases not matched to a gene. The length of the CDR3 is 20 residues. CDR3 bases: TGTGCCTGGAGTGCATTCGGACTAGCGGGAGGCGCCTCTAGCACAGATACGCAGTATTTT. Translating gives CAWSAFGLAGGASSTDTQYF.

The rearrangement joins TRBV11-2 to TRBJ1-2; 7 bases fit TRBD1. This CDR3 is built from 12 residues. CDR1 SGHAT and CDR2 FQNNGV come from the germline V gene. Unmatched junction bases numbered 3, after V lost 5 bases and J lost 6 bases. The CDR3 nucleotides are TGTGCCAGCAGCGCGACAGGGCATGGCTACACCTTC. Protein: CASSATGHGYTF. The full variable domain, rest sourced from reference TRBV11-2 and TRBJ1-2, is EAGVAQSPRYKIIEKRQSVAFWCNPISGHATLYWYQQILGQGPKLLIQFQNNGVVDDSQLPKDRFSAERLKGVDSTLKIQPAKLEDSAVYLCASSATGHGYTFGSGTRLTVV.

V usage is TRBV14 and J usage is TRBJ1-1; D not certain. This CDR3 spans 15 amino acids. CDR1 and CDR2 (germline): SGHDN, FVKESK. The germline V and J ends were trimmed by 0 bases and 2 bases, with 10 bases remaining between them. The CDR3 coding sequence is TGTGCCAGCAGCCAAGATTTAACTTCCAACACTGAAGCTTTCTTT. This translates into CASSQDLTSNTEAFF.

This clonotype was seen many times. The rearrangement uses TRBV20-1 and TRBJ2-7, with a tentative D call TRBD1 (6 bases). Germline V CDR1 and CDR2: DFQATT, SNEGSKA (reference sequence). The ends were cut back, 2 bases at V and 0 bases at J, with 14 bases in the middle. This CDR3 contains 15 residues. Here the CDR3 DNA reads TGCAGTGCTAGACTTGACAGGAGGAGCTCCTACGAGCAGTACTTC. Protein sequence: CSARLDRRSSYEQYF.

This clonotype was seen repeatedly, ten times or more. V gene TRBV18 combines with J gene TRBJ2-5; 10 bases are a match to TRBD2. The CDR3 totals 16 residues. Looked up from germline, CDR1 is KGHSH and CDR2 is LQKENI. The V and J ends lost 4 bases and 2 bases, in that order; junction bases with no gene match: 7. CDR3: CASSRTPAGGQETQYF. CDR3 in DNA: TGTGCCAGCTCACGCACCCCAGCGGGAGGGCAAGAGACCCAGTACTTC.

V usage is TRBV11-3 and J usage is TRBJ1-4; D is uncertain. CDR1 is SGHNT, CDR2 YENEEA, per germline. The V gene lost 1 base and the J gene lost 1 base, with 4 bases spanning the gap. This CDR3 region has 14 residues. CDR3 nucleotide sequence: TGTGCCAGCAGCTTAGGCCAAACTAATGAAAAACTGTTTTTT. Its translation: CASSLGQTNEKLFF.

Many counts were recorded for this clonotype. This rearrangement joins TRBV11-2 to TRBJ2-1; 11 nucleotides match TRBD2. CDR1 is SGHAT, CDR2 FQNNGV, per germline. The V gene end was trimmed by 3 bases and the J gene end by 8 bases; junction bases not matched to a gene: 12. This CDR3 has 17 amino acids. The CDR3 nucleotides read TGTGCCAGCAGCTTCAGGCTAGCGGGAGGAATTATGTATGAGCAGTTCTTC. Translated: CASSFRLAGGIMYEQFF.

There are a few counts of this clonotype. J is TRBJ2-1 and V is TRBV27; 12 bases align to TRBD2. Germline V lookup: CDR1 MNHEY, CDR2 SMNVEV (reference sequence). After removal of 5 bases from V and 13 bases from J, the junction contained 12 bases not matched to a gene. The CDR3 has 15 amino acids. The CDR3: CASSPGGLAGSGQFF. In DNA form, the CDR3 reads TGTGCCAGCAGTCCCGGCGGACTAGCGGGATCTGGTCAGTTCTTC.

The CDR3 sequence: CASSIPPSPPGELFF. The CDR3 coding sequence is TGTGCCAGTAGTATACCCCCTAGCCCCCCCGGGGAGCTGTTTTTT. The chain uses TRBV19 and TRBJ2-2; D possibly corresponds to TRBD2 (5 bases). Per germline, CDR1 LNHDA and CDR2 SQIVND (reference sequence). V was trimmed by 2 bases and J by 6 bases, leaving 13 bases between them. There are 15 residues in the CDR3.

This clonotype was detected many times. V gene TRBV7-2 combines with J gene TRBJ2-7; 7 bases match TRBD2. V lost 1 base and J lost 6; bases outside the gene matches: 3. CDR1 and CDR2 (germline): SGHTA, FQGNSA. This CDR3 is built from 13 residues. The CDR3 spells CASSLVWEGEQYF. CDR3 nucleotide sequence: TGTGCCAGCAGCTTAGTCTGGGAGGGCGAGCAGTACTTC.

This clonotype was observed many times. The CDR3 DNA reads TGCAGTGCTCGACGACGGACAGGGGGAAAACTGTTTTTT. Residues: CSARRRTGGKLFF. V gene TRBV20-1 combines with J gene TRBJ1-4, with 10 positions matching TRBD1. This CDR3 is built from 13 residues. Germline CDR1 is DFQATT and CDR2 is SNEGSKA (reference sequence). J lost 10 bases, V lost 5 bases, and 7 bases had no gene match.

This chain uses TRBV28 with TRBJ2-7; 10 bases line up with TRBD2. V was clipped by 4 bases and J by 2 bases; unmatched bases: 8. Germline assignment: CDR1 MDHEN and CDR2 SYDVKM. The CDR3 covers 16 residues. The CDR3 sequence: CASSSPGLAVTYEQYF. CDR3 DNA sequence: TGTGCCAGCAGTTCCCCAGGACTAGCGGTCACCTACGAGCAGTACTTC.

The sample holds many counts of this clonotype. The chain joins TRBV6-6 to TRBJ1-1; 9 nucleotides align to TRBD1. Trimming cost V 0 bases and J 4 bases; bases outside gene matches: 3. The CDR3 totals 15 residues. CDR1 is MNHNY, CDR2 SVGAGI, per germline (reference sequence). CDR3 residues: CASSYSGTGTTEAFF. For the CDR3, the DNA is TGTGCCAGCAGTTACTCGGGGACAGGGACCACTGAAGCTTTCTTT.

This clonotype was found a few times. The J gene is TRBJ2-7, the V gene TRBV10-3; a possible D gene is TRBD2 (6 bases). V shed 10 bases and J shed 3 bases, with 16 bases lying between them. The CDR3 contains 13 residues. Germline V gene lookup returns CDR1 ENHRY and CDR2 SYGVKD. CDR3 bases: TGTGCCACTAAATCGGGGGAGGACTACGAGCAGTACTTC. Translating gives CATKSGEDYEQYF.

This clonotype was observed at least ten times. The chain is built from TRBV9 and TRBJ2-3; the D is unclear. The germline V gene has CDR1 SGDLS and CDR2 YYNGEE. CDR3 size: 14 residues. V lost 3 bases and J lost 4, with 12 bases in between. CDR3 residues: CASSAGPKADTQYF. DNA for the CDR3: TGTGCCAGCAGCGCCGGGCCCAAGGCAGATACGCAGTATTTT.